One sample yielded the 16 T cell receptor beta chains listed below, sequenced in a study of blood T cell repertoires in COVID-19. Assay used: immunoSEQ multiplex PCR; TCRdb lists only in-frame clones, some missing. Of about 230,000 clones detected, 85% appear once; the ten largest clones hold approximately 0.89%. The sequenced material came from peripheral blood. The receptors derive from a man aged 35-49 years with acute or convalescent COVID-19.

The chain combines TRBV5-1 with TRBJ2-7, with TRBD1 matching over 11 bases. Germline V lookup: CDR1 SGHRS, CDR2 YFSETQ. With V trimmed by 4 bases and J by 5 bases, 8 bases remained unmatched. The CDR3 spans 15 residues. The CDR3 DNA reads TGCGCCAGCAGCCCAAGTGGACAGGGGGCACACGAGCAGTACTTC. Its protein product is CASSPSGQGAHEQYF.

The chain joins TRBV5-5 to TRBJ2-7; D not resolved. V dropped 0 bases and J dropped 1 base, with 5 bases sitting between them. The CDR3 totals 13 residues. In germline, CDR1 is SGHKS, CDR2 YYEKEE (reference sequence). CDR3 amino acids: CASSLAGSYEQYF. The CDR3 bases are TGTGCCAGCAGCTTGGCCGGGTCCTACGAGCAGTACTTC.

The rearrangement links TRBV2 to TRBJ1-1; D unresolved. Trimming shortened V by 3 bases and J by 2 bases, and 10 bases separated the two germline ends. This CDR3 region has 14 residues. Germline CDR1 reads SNHLY; CDR2 reads FYNNEI. The CDR3 DNA is TGTGCCAGCAGTGACGACGGAGATAACACTGAAGCTTTCTTT. Amino acid sequence: CASSDDGDNTEAFF. The full variable domain, completed using reference TRBV2 and TRBJ1-1, is EPEVTQTPSHQVTQMGQEVILRCVPISNHLYFYWYRQILGQKVEFLVSFYNNEISEKSEIFDDQFSVERPDGSNFTLKIRSTKLEDSAMYFCASSDDGDNTEAFFGQGTRLTVV.

The V gene is TRBV27, the J gene TRBJ1-1; no definite D call. V was shortened by 6 bases and J by 11 bases, with 19 bases between the two germline ends. This CDR3 region has 13 residues. CDR1 and CDR2 from the germline V gene are MNHEY and SMNVEV (reference sequence). The DNA of the CDR3 is TGTGCCAGCAGCCCTACTAATAACCCGAGGGCTTTCTTT. This gives the protein CASSPTNNPRAFF.

The rearrangement links TRBV5-4 to TRBJ2-5; D not certain. V lost 0 bases and J lost 4, with 10 bases in between. Germline loops: CDR1 SGHNT, CDR2 YYREEE (reference sequence). The CDR3 spans 14 residues. The CDR3 protein is CASSLVGRSETQYF. CDR3 nucleotide sequence: TGTGCCAGCAGCTTGGTGGGCAGGTCAGAGACCCAGTACTTC.

This clone was seen a single time. J is TRBJ1-1 and V is TRBV11-1; D may be TRBD1 (6 bases). The germline gives CDR1 SGHAT, CDR2 FQDESV (reference sequence). Trimming cost V 6 bases and J 0 bases, with 8 bases left between them. The CDR3 covers 13 residues. The CDR3 protein is CASRGTLNTEAFF. The CDR3 DNA follows: TGTGCCAGCAGGGGGACACTGAACACTGAAGCTTTCTTT. The variable domain in full, completed from reference TRBV11-1 and TRBJ1-1, reads EAEVAQSPRYKITEKSQAVAFWCDPISGHATLYWYRQILGQGPELLVQFQDESVVDDSQLPKDRFSAERLKGVDSTLKIQPAELGDSAMYLCASRGTLNTEAFFGQGTRLTVV.

On this clone: In the same sample, other DNA sequences code for this CDR3. V usage is TRBV9 and J usage is TRBJ2-1; D possibly corresponds to TRBD2 (6 bases). Trimming cost V 0 bases and J 8 bases, with 12 bases left between them. Germline V gives CDR1 SGDLS, CDR2 YYNGEE. The CDR3 is 14 residues long. DNA for the CDR3: TGTGCCAGCAGCGTAGCTGGGGGGTTGGATGAGCAGTTCTTC. Its translation: CASSVAGGLDEQFF.

J is TRBJ2-1 and V is TRBV6-4, with D possibly being TRBD1 (6 bases). CDR3 length equals 16 residues. Germline V lookup: CDR1 MRHNA, CDR2 SNTAGT. V was cut by 2 bases and J by 0 bases, with 11 bases left in between. The CDR3 nucleotides are TGTGCCAGCAGTGACACCGGGACAAACTCCTACAATGAGCAGTTCTTC. It translates to CASSDTGTNSYNEQFF.

The gene calls are TRBV5-1 and TRBJ1-3; 7 nucleotides align to TRBD1. Germline V gene sequence: CDR1 SGHRS, CDR2 YFSETQ. V dropped 3 bases and J dropped 3; count of bases not matched to a gene: 6. This CDR3 has 15 amino acids. The CDR3 bases are TGCGCCAGCAGCTGGGGGACAGAAATTGGAAACACCATATATTTT. Residues: CASSWGTEIGNTIYF.

V gene TRBV2 combines with J gene TRBJ1-6, with 9 bases aligning to TRBD1. This CDR3 is built from 15 residues. CDR1 SNHLY and CDR2 FYNNEI come from the germline V gene. Unmatched junction bases numbered 6, after V lost 6 bases and J lost 6 bases. The CDR3 region is CASRGTGMSNSPLHF. The CDR3, as DNA: TGTGCCAGCAGGGGGACAGGGATGAGTAATTCACCCCTCCACTTT.

This clone has just one count. This chain links TRBV10-2 with TRBJ2-7; 14 positions match TRBD2. CDR3 length: 16 amino acids. After removal of 8 bases from V and 3 bases from J, the junction contained 9 bases not matched to a gene. Germline values: CDR1 WSHSY, CDR2 SAAADI. In DNA, the CDR3 is TGCGCCAGCGCTATTTCCGGGACTAGCGGGGGCTACGAGCAGTACTTC. It specifies CASAISGTSGGYEQYF.

This clone was seen a single time. The chain uses TRBV30 and TRBJ1-2; D remains unclear. Germline V gives CDR1 GTSNPN, CDR2 SVGIG (reference sequence). There are 13 residues in the CDR3. Trimming took off 6 bases at V and 5 bases at J, with 16 bases between the two ends. CDR3 sequence: CACRPSGSYGYTF. CDR3 nucleotides: TGTGCCTGCCGCCCGTCCGGGTCATATGGCTACACCTTC.

The chain combines TRBV4-1 with TRBJ2-1, with 7 bases fitting TRBD1. This CDR3 contains 14 residues. V lost 4 bases and J lost 8; bases outside the gene matches: 8. The germline CDR1 and CDR2 sequences are MGHRA and YSYEKL. The CDR3 DNA reads as TGCGCCAGCAGCCCCCGGGACAGTTTCGATGAGCAGTTCTTC. It translates to CASSPRDSFDEQFF.

J is TRBJ2-7 and V is TRBV28; perhaps TRBD2 as D (5 bases). The V end was cut by 3 bases, the J end by 3 bases, with 6 bases between. CDR3 size: 12 residues. Germline V lookup: CDR1 MDHEN, CDR2 SYDVKM. This CDR3 reads CASSFGSYEQYF. Here the CDR3 DNA reads TGTGCCAGCAGTTTTGGGAGCTACGAGCAGTACTTC.

The chain uses TRBV5-6 and TRBJ1-6; D not certain. The germline gives CDR1 SGHDT, CDR2 YYEEEE. The CDR3 totals 12 residues. V was pared by 3 bases and J by 7 bases, with 5 bases between. CDR3 loop: CASSWQNSPLHF. The DNA for the CDR3 is TGTGCCAGCAGCTGGCAAAATTCACCCCTCCACTTT.

The V and J genes are TRBV29-1 and TRBJ2-1; a weak D match, TRBD2 (5 bases). Germline CDR1 and CDR2: SQVTM and ANQGSEA. Trimming took off 6 bases at V and 8 bases at J, with 17 bases between the two ends. The CDR3 consists of 13 residues. The CDR3 loop is CSVGPTAGDEQFF. The CDR3, as DNA: TGCAGCGTCGGACCGACCGCCGGGGATGAGCAGTTCTTC.